This T cell receptor (beta chain) was profiled in a study of shared clonotypes between healthy human individuals (TCRdb year 2020). Regarding the study in general: The cohort comprised two women and a few men aged 18 to 49 years. Between about 0.9 and 8.9 billion PBMCs per donor were obtained by leukapheresis. For each donor, CD4 naive and CD4 memory were each given three plates, CD8 naive was given two plates, and CD8 memory was given one plate. Blood TCR repertoires of about 5 healthy adults were deeply sequenced to estimate repertoire size and the extent of clonotype sharing between individuals. To increase sequencing depth and limit assay-specific biases, TCR repertoire library preparation and sequencing were carried out by different laboratories using diverse techniques.

A remark on this clone: This clone's antigen is unknown. Within one base of it there is no much larger clone, and no base qualities were kept.

The donors were healthy, HIV-negative adults with no recently reported acute infections or vaccinations. All donors were Caucasian adults living in Nashville, Tennessee, USA. CD4+ T cells were enriched by magnetic negative selection; naive cells were then positively selected on CD45RA, and the negative fraction formed the memory subset. Blood was obtained by leukapheresis, after which PBMCs were separated by Ficoll-Histopaque density gradient centrifugation and cryopreserved in liquid nitrogen vapor phase. Analytical flow cytometry was used to check the purity and quantity of each magnetically sorted T cell population. Each sorted fraction had its genomic DNA isolated and then quantified by UV absorbance on a Nanodrop 2000c. TCR CDR3 regions were amplified from genomic DNA by multiplex PCR using the deep immunoSEQ assay. Extracted genomic DNA from each cell subset was spread evenly across all wells of several immunoSEQ 96-well plates, with each plate serving as a replicate. Each replicate PCR for sorted subsets received roughly 0.2 ug genomic DNA, equal to roughly 29,000 T cell genomes. Purified libraries were measured with a Qubit 3.0 fluorometer, size-checked on a Bioanalyzer 2100, and measured again with the KAPA Library Quantification kit. Every immunoSEQ 96-well plate was sequenced on a dedicated single-read 150-cycle Illumina NextSeq 550 flow cell. The original pipeline was this. The immunoSEQ output contained only junctional sequences without quality scores, so filtering could not match that applied to full-length reads. To assign V/J genes and CDR3, sequences were annotated using PyIR, a Python wrapper for IgBLAST v1.9, with IMGT germline references. Reads were filtered out if the reads had weak V/J assignments (E-value above 1e-6), no CDR3, stop codons, out-of-frame junctions, or ambiguous translated residues. A V3J clonotype was defined by an identical inferred V gene, J gene, and CDR3 amino acid sequence. Percentage overlap between repertoires was computed as shared unique clonotypes divided by the size of the smaller repertoire. Richness of each repertoire was evaluated using RTK rarefaction, the Chao1 estimator, and Recon v2.1 estimates of unobserved clonotypes. Generation probabilities for all TCRbeta clonotypes obtained by the gDNA method from a handful of donors were computed using OLGA. The clones in this table, taken by TCRdb from immuneACCESS, are in-frame only. Not every clone is retained; where verified, under half of the shortfall comes from an unresolved V gene, and the cause of the rest is unknown. Clone size and V and J calls were adopted from that table, with D and trimming inferred from the DNA. This sample lists about 510,000 clones; almost 97% were detected once. The ten largest clonotypes hold 0.06% of the sample.

The research as a whole found: Because the study included only a small number of donors, the genetic and exposure-history diversity represented was limited. Even with the large sequencing depth, rarefaction of the sorted-subset datasets indicated that sequencing was incomplete. Naive subsets generally had larger estimated clonotype richness than memory subsets. Sampling was limited to blood, and TCR repertoires in tissue likely differ from TCR repertoires in blood. When a handful of donors were compared, the shared fraction of clonotypes was 5% to 6.5% for naive CD4, more than 3% for naive CD8, roughly 2.5% for memory CD4, and roughly 0.4% for memory CD8. Pairwise subsampling indicated that sequencing depth was expected to affect the degree of clonotype sharing among donors. Compared with non-shared clonotypes, the clonotypes found in all four sorted-subset donors had higher generation probabilities.

This TCR was recovered from a woman aged 25 to 39 in good health. The specimen was naive CD4+ T cells sorted from blood. What this sample's cell subset or site label stands for: CD45RA+ positively selected.

CDR3 reads: CASSYSSSGITGELFF. The bases are TGTGCCAGCAGTTACTCGAGTAGCGGGATCACCGGGGAGCTGTTTTTT. Rearrangement joined TRBV6-5 to TRBJ2-2; 8 junctional bases match TRBD2. There are 16 amino acids in the CDR3, from cysteine to phenylalanine inclusive. Only the CDR3 DNA stays, 48 bases, in frame from base 1. Reading the germline V gene gives CDR1 MNHEY and CDR2 SVGAGI. Trimming accounts for 0 bases at V and 4 bases at J, while the number of junction bases matched to no gene is 4.